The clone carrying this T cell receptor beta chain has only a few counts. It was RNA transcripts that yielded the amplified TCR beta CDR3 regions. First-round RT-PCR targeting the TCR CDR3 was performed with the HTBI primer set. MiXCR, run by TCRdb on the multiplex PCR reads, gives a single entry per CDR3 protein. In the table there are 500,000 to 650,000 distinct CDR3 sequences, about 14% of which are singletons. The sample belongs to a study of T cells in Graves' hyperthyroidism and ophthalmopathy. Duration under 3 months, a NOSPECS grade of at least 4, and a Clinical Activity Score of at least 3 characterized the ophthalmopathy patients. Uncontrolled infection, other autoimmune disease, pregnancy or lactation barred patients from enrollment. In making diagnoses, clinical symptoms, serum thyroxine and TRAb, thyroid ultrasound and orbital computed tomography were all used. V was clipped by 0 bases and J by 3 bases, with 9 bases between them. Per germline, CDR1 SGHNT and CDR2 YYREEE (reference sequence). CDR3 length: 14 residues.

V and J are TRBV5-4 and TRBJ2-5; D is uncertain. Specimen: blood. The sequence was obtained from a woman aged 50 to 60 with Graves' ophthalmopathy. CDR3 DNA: TGTGCCAGCAGCTTGGAATCGGACGAAGAGACCCAGTACTTC. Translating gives CASSLESDEETQYF.